What follows are 22 T cell receptor beta chains derived from one specimen sequenced in a study of radiation and T cells in renal cell carcinoma. Indicated time point: baseline pretreatment blood. Treatment defined: 15 Gy SBRT to primary tumor, nephrectomy 4 weeks later. Sequenced by immunoSEQ multiplex PCR; TCRdb stores in-frame clones only, minus some. The sample yields more than 140,000 clones, around four fifths seen once. The sequences come from blood, collected from a patient whose treatment included radiotherapy and nephrectomy. Receptor source: a woman aged 50 to 60 with renal cell carcinoma.

This clone was counted a few times. The rearrangement links TRBV19 to TRBJ2-1; D uncertain. The CDR3 loop spans 10 amino acids. Trimming took off 8 bases at V and 7 bases at J, with 6 bases between the two ends. CDR1 and CDR2 from the germline V gene are LNHDA and SQIVND (reference sequence). The CDR3 nucleotides are TGTGCCAGTGGTGTTAATGAGCAGTTCTTC. Its translation: CASGVNEQFF.

The chain joins TRBV28 to TRBJ1-5, with TRBD1 matching 7 bases. This CDR3 spans 15 amino acids. The ends lost 6 bases at V and 5 bases at J; junction bases unmatched: 10. Germline CDR1 is MDHEN and CDR2 is SYDVKM. The CDR3 loop is CASRTGTDSYQPQHF. CDR3 in DNA: TGTGCCAGCAGGACCGGGACAGACTCATATCAGCCCCAGCATTTT. The variable domain in full, with the rest retrieved from reference TRBV28 and TRBJ1-5, is DVKVTQSSRYLVKRTGEKVFLECVQDMDHENMFWYRQDPGLGLRLIYFSYDVKMKEKGDIPEGYSVSREKKERFSLILESASTNQTSMYLCASRTGTDSYQPQHFGDGTRLSIL.

The V call is TRBV28, the J call TRBJ1-2; 10 bases map to TRBD1. The ends lost 6 bases at V and 3 bases at J; junction bases unmatched: 7. In germline, CDR1 is MDHEN, CDR2 SYDVKM. The CDR3 is 15 residues long. The CDR3 sequence is CASSVPGQGYYGYTF. CDR3 nucleotides: TGTGCCAGCAGCGTTCCGGGACAGGGGTACTATGGCTACACCTTC.

CDR3 sequence reads: CASTPGDTGAYEQYF. The CDR3 bases are TGTGCCAGCACCCCGGGAGATACGGGGGCCTACGAGCAGTACTTC. The genes are TRBV6-5 and TRBJ2-7; perhaps TRBD2 as D (6 bases). Per the germline V gene, CDR1 is MNHEY and CDR2 is SVGAGI. The CDR3 contains 15 residues. The V end was cut by 7 bases, the J end by 2 bases, with 18 bases between.

Notes on this clone: One base away lies a much larger clone, so this may be a sequencing read error. This chain uses TRBV5-4 with TRBJ2-3; D is uncertain. The length of the CDR3 is 11 residues. V lost 2 bases, J lost 6 bases, and 4 bases lay in between. CDR1 and CDR2 (germline): SGHNT, YYREEE (reference sequence). This chain's CDR3 is CASSLGDTQYF. The CDR3 DNA is TGTGCCAGCAGCTTAGGTGATACGCAGTATTTT.

With respect to this clone: Distinct nucleotide sequences in the sample also encode this CDR3. The rearrangement joins TRBV9 to TRBJ2-1; TRBD2 matches at 9 bases. The CDR3 length is 15 residues. Germline V gene lookup returns CDR1 SGDLS and CDR2 YYNGEE. V lost 2 bases to trimming and J lost 2 bases; unmatched junction nucleotides: 2. In DNA, the CDR3 is TGTGCCAGCAGCGTTTTAGCGGGAGCCTACAATGAGCAGTTCTTC. Translating it yields CASSVLAGAYNEQFF.

V and J are TRBV4-1 and TRBJ1-4; no firm D call. Trimming left V 2 bases short and J 5 bases short, with 9 bases between. This CDR3 has 14 amino acids. Looked up from germline, CDR1 is MGHRA and CDR2 is YSYEKL. CDR3 nucleotide sequence: TGCGCCAGCAGCCAATATGGGCAAAATGAAAAACTGTTTTTT. This encodes CASSQYGQNEKLFF.

The sample holds one count of this clone. The junction departs from the called germline gene at one end, perhaps through a read error. The gene calls are TRBV9 and TRBJ1-1; TRBD1 matches at 9 bases. CDR3 length equals 17 residues. Germline values: CDR1 SGDLS, CDR2 YYNGEE. The CDR3 DNA is TGTGCCAGCACCGTAACAGGGGGCGAAGGCGGGGGCACTGAAGCTTTCTTT. The encoded protein is CASTVTGGEGGGTEAFF.

The chain has TRBV18 and TRBJ1-4; TRBD1 aligns across 9 bases. J gave up 8 bases and V 2 bases, and 12 bases lay outside the gene matches. The length of the CDR3 is 17 residues. CDR1 and CDR2 (germline): KGHSH, LQKENI. In DNA form, the CDR3 reads TGTGCCAGCTCACCAGAACAACAGGGGGCGAGCGGCGAAAAACTGTTTTTT. It specifies CASSPEQQGASGEKLFF.

V usage is TRBV6-1 and J usage is TRBJ2-5, with TRBD1 identical over 7 bases. Germline V gives CDR1 MNHNS, CDR2 SASEGT. The V and J ends lost 2 bases and 0 bases, in that order; junction bases with no gene match: 3. The CDR3 runs to 15 residues. CDR3 region: CASSETTGDQETQYF. In DNA form, the CDR3 reads TGTGCCAGCAGTGAAACTACAGGGGACCAAGAGACCCAGTACTTC.

This clone appeared once. The chain links TRBV9 to TRBJ2-7, with 8 nucleotides matching TRBD2. Per the germline V gene, CDR1 is SGDLS and CDR2 is YYNGEE. The CDR3 runs to 15 residues. V shed 0 bases, J shed 2 bases, and the junction held 4 bases outside the gene matches. CDR3 region: CASSVGVAGPYEQYF. In DNA form, the CDR3 reads TGTGCCAGCAGCGTAGGAGTAGCGGGACCCTACGAGCAGTACTTC.

This clone showed up just a few times. V usage is TRBV6-1 and J usage is TRBJ1-1; tentatively, D is TRBD1 (6 bases). This CDR3 spans 16 amino acids. Germline V lookup: CDR1 MNHNS, CDR2 SASEGT. The germline V and J ends were trimmed by 6 bases and 1 base, with 18 bases remaining between them. The CDR3 bases are TGTGCCAGCAGGGAAAACAGGGAGCGTTCGAACACTGAAGCTTTCTTT. This encodes CASRENRERSNTEAFF.

The genes are TRBV4-2 and TRBJ2-4; 10 bases align to TRBD2. The CDR3 extends over 17 amino acids. Germline V gene lookup returns CDR1 LGHNA and CDR2 YNFKEQ. V lost 0 bases, J lost 7 bases, and 9 bases stayed unmatched. CDR3 coding DNA: TGTGCCAGCAGCCAAGATCGCCAGCGGGAGGGCCGGAACATTCAGTACTTC. Protein product: CASSQDRQREGRNIQYF.

The chain links TRBV2 to TRBJ2-7, with D perhaps being TRBD1 or TRBD2 (5 bases each). Trimming took 6 bases from V and 0 from J, leaving 15 bases between them. The CDR3 contains 15 residues. Per the germline V gene, CDR1 is SNHLY and CDR2 is FYNNEI. The CDR3: CASSVDGAFSYEQYF. The CDR3 nucleotides are TGTGCCAGCAGCGTCGACGGGGCTTTCTCCTACGAGCAGTACTTC.

The rearrangement links TRBV4-1 to TRBJ1-3; perhaps TRBD1 as D (6 bases). This CDR3 spans 15 amino acids. Germline CDR1 and CDR2: MGHRA and YSYEKL. V was trimmed by 1 base and J by 1 base, leaving 8 bases between them. In nucleotides, the CDR3 is TGCGCCAGCAGCCAAGGGACAGTTTCTGGAAACACCATATATTTT. It is translated as CASSQGTVSGNTIYF.

V gene TRBV5-4 combines with J gene TRBJ2-5; 9 bases agree with TRBD2. J lost 3 bases, V lost 3 bases, and 6 bases had no gene match. The germline CDR1 and CDR2 sequences are SGHNT and YYREEE (reference sequence). The length of the CDR3 is 15 residues. The CDR3 sequence is CASSSLSGGKETQYF. Written as DNA, the CDR3 is TGTGCCAGCAGCTCCCTTAGCGGGGGTAAAGAGACCCAGTACTTC.

The J gene is TRBJ1-4, the V gene TRBV29-1; 10 bases are shared with TRBD1. Per the germline V gene, CDR1 is SQVTM and CDR2 is ANQGSEA. J was trimmed by 7 bases and V by 5 bases; bases with no gene match: 7. The CDR3 extends over 14 amino acids. CDR3 sequence: CSVSDRGRAEKLFF. DNA for the CDR3: TGCAGCGTTTCTGACAGGGGGCGAGCTGAAAAACTGTTTTTT.

This chain joins TRBV2 and TRBJ1-4; 11 bases are a match to TRBD1. The CDR3 has 14 residues. The J segment lost 8 bases and the V segment lost 8 bases, leaving 7 bases of the junction unmatched. Germline V gene data show CDR1 as SNHLY and CDR2 as FYNNEI. The CDR3, as DNA: TGTGCCAGCGAAGGACAGGGGGCTATAGAAAAACTGTTTTTT. Amino acid sequence: CASEGQGAIEKLFF. Together with reference TRBV2 and TRBJ1-4, the CDR3 gives the full variable domain: EPEVTQTPSHQVTQMGQEVILRCVPISNHLYFYWYRQILGQKVEFLVSFYNNEISEKSEIFDDQFSVERPDGSNFTLKIRSTKLEDSAMYFCASEGQGAIEKLFFGSGTQLSVL.

The rearrangement links TRBV4-1 to TRBJ1-3; 8 bases line up with TRBD1. This CDR3 comprises 15 residues. J was trimmed by 2 bases and V by 3 bases; bases with no gene match: 3. The germline CDR1 and CDR2 sequences are MGHRA and YSYEKL. The CDR3: CASSQMTGAGNTIYF. The CDR3 DNA sequence: TGCGCCAGCAGCCAGATGACAGGGGCTGGAAACACCATATATTTT.

V usage is TRBV19 and J usage is TRBJ2-5; no reliable D call. CDR1 and CDR2 (germline): LNHDA, SQIVND (reference sequence). Trimming took 2 bases from V and 4 from J, leaving 8 bases between them. The CDR3 is made up of 13 amino acids. The CDR3: CASSISSSETQYF. The DNA for the CDR3 is TGTGCCAGTAGTATAAGTAGTTCAGAGACCCAGTACTTC. The full variable domain, completed using reference TRBV19 and TRBJ2-5, is DGGITQSPKYLFRKEGQNVTLSCEQNLNHDAMYWYRQDPGQGLRLIYYSQIVNDFQKGDIAEGYSVSREKKESFPLTVTSAQKNPTAFYLCASSISSSETQYFGPGTRLLVL.

V usage is TRBV9 and J usage is TRBJ2-5; no clear D gene. V was trimmed by 0 bases and J by 5 bases, leaving 11 bases between them. CDR1 is SGDLS, CDR2 YYNGEE, per germline. The CDR3 is made up of 14 amino acids. The CDR3 nucleotides are TGTGCCAGCAGCGTAGTTCCAGGTTTCGAGACCCAGTACTTC. It translates to CASSVVPGFETQYF.

As DNA, the CDR3 is TGTGCCAGCAGCTTAGAGATCCGGGACAGGGGGGTGGAGACCCAGTACTTC. This gives the protein CASSLEIRDRGVETQYF. The rearrangement links TRBV7-2 to TRBJ2-5; 11 bases agree with TRBD1. Per germline, CDR1 SGHTA and CDR2 FQGNSA. The length of the CDR3 is 17 residues. V trimming: 1 base; J trimming: 5 bases; junction bases outside the gene matches: 9. Combining the CDR3 with reference TRBV7-2 and TRBJ2-5 gives the whole variable domain GAGVSQSPSNKVTEKGKDVELRCDPISGHTALYWYRQSLGQGLEFLIYFQGNSAPDKSGLPSDRFSAERTGGSVSTLTIQRTQQEDSAVYLCASSLEIRDRGVETQYFGPGTRLLVL.